The 15 T cell receptor beta chains given below trace back to one sample, sequenced in a study of T-cell memory formation after mild COVID-19. TCRdb processed the 5' RACE reads anew with MiXCR; each CDR3 protein has one entry. The repertoire holds 140,000 to 150,000 distinct CDR3 sequences, roughly 19% seen once, with about 2.3% in the top ten. The sequenced material came from PBMCs or a T cell subset sorted from them (not recorded which). These receptors were collected from an adult woman who had mild COVID-19 (a few samples of this study predate the infection). Cell type and time point are not known.

The chain employs TRBV6-5 and TRBJ2-7; D is undetermined. The length of the CDR3 is 13 residues. Germline loops: CDR1 MNHEY, CDR2 SVGAGI. The V end lost 0 bases, the J end lost 3 bases, and 6 bases lay between the germline ends. In DNA, the CDR3 is TGTGCCAGCAGTTACTCGAGCAACTACGAGCAGTACTTC. This encodes CASSYSSNYEQYF.

This chain uses TRBV29-1 with TRBJ2-1, with D hard to call. Germline loops: CDR1 SQVTM, CDR2 ANQGSEA. The V and J ends lost 1 base and 0 bases respectively, with 10 bases between them. CDR3 length: 15 amino acids. In DNA form, the CDR3 reads TGCAGCGTTGAAGGCGGAGAAAGCTCCTACAATGAGCAGTTCTTC. This codes for CSVEGGESSYNEQFF.

This clonotype was counted only a few times. CDR3 region: CASSPIGTRAKNIQYF. As DNA, the CDR3 is TGTGCCAGCAGTCCGATCGGGACACGAGCCAAAAACATTCAGTACTTC. The V call is TRBV12-3 or TRBV12-4, the J call TRBJ2-4; weak D call: TRBD1 (6 bases). The V gene lost 5 bases and the J gene lost 0 bases, with 14 bases spanning the gap. The CDR3 extends over 16 amino acids.

This clonotype was seen a few times. This sequence joins TRBV7-9 and TRBJ1-1; D call uncertain. The ends were cut back, 2 bases at V and 4 bases at J, with 8 bases in the middle. There are 13 residues in the CDR3. Germline CDR1 SEHNR, CDR2 FQNEAQ (reference sequence). CDR3 amino acids: CASSLTVGTEAFF. CDR3 DNA: TGTGCCAGCAGCTTAACTGTGGGCACTGAAGCTTTCTTT.

This chain uses TRBV30 with TRBJ1-3; tentatively, D is TRBD1 (6 bases). Germline V gene data show CDR1 as GTSNPN and CDR2 as SVGIG (reference sequence). The CDR3 is 13 residues long. V was cut by 5 bases and J by 1 base, with 9 bases left in between. CDR3 in amino acids: CAWRQVSGNTIYF. The CDR3 DNA reads as TGTGCCTGGCGACAGGTTTCTGGAAACACCATATATTTT. Looking up the rest from reference TRBV30 and TRBJ1-3 gives the full variable domain: SQTIHQWPATLVQPVGSPLSLECTVEGTSNPNLYWYRQAAGRGLQLLFYSVGIGQISSEVPQNLSASRPQDRQFILSSKKLLLSDSGFYLCAWRQVSGNTIYFGEGSWLTVV.

The chain recombines TRBV7-9 with TRBJ2-1; 11 nucleotides agree with TRBD2. Germline lookup yields CDR1 SEHNR and CDR2 FQNEAQ (reference sequence). CDR3 length equals 18 residues. V was pared by 7 bases and J by 2 bases, with 13 bases of the junction left unmatched. CDR3 sequence: CASTQPSGRIMTYNEQFF. The CDR3 nucleotides are TGTGCCAGCACCCAACCTAGCGGGAGGATTATGACCTACAATGAGCAGTTCTTC.

This clonotype was seen more than once but under ten times. The chain uses TRBV25-1 and TRBJ1-2, with a possible D match to TRBD1 (5 bases). The V gene's germline CDR1 is MGHDK and CDR2 SYGVNS. V shed 7 bases and J shed 6 bases, with 15 bases lying between them. The CDR3 consists of 13 residues. The DNA of the CDR3 is TGTGCCAGCAATTTATTAGGGGATGATGGCTACACCTTC. Protein product: CASNLLGDDGYTF.

CDR3 nucleotides: TGTGCCAGCAGCCAAGGTCACCGCGATGAGCAGTTCTTC. Translation gives CASSQGHRDEQFF. This chain uses TRBV3-1 with TRBJ2-1; D unresolved. There are 13 residues in the CDR3. Germline CDR1 and CDR2: LGHDT and YNNKEL (reference sequence). V was trimmed by 1 base and J by 8 bases, leaving 9 bases between them.

This clonotype has only a few counts. The chain uses TRBV7-2 and TRBJ1-1; unclear D gene. The CDR3 has 13 residues. Germline lookup yields CDR1 SGHTA and CDR2 FQGNSA. V was shortened by 2 bases and J by 8 bases, with 12 bases between the two germline ends. The CDR3 region has the DNA TGTGCCAGCAGCTTATCTCGCGGAGGGGAAGCTTTCTTT. Protein product: CASSLSRGGEAFF.

V is TRBV7-3 and J is TRBJ2-3, with D perhaps being TRBD1 or TRBD2 (5 bases each). V was trimmed by 5 bases and J by 4 bases, leaving 10 bases between them. The CDR3 sequence is 13 residues long. Germline values: CDR1 SGHTA, CDR2 FQGTGA. CDR3 in amino acids: CASSPTGPDTQYF. In nucleotides, the CDR3 is TGTGCCAGCAGCCCTACGGGGCCAGATACGCAGTATTTT.

The chain couples TRBV27 to TRBJ2-7, with D uncertain. Germline assignment: CDR1 MNHEY and CDR2 SMNVEV (reference sequence). CDR3 length: 16 amino acids. The germline V and J ends were trimmed by 2 bases and 5 bases, with 19 bases remaining between them. The CDR3 is CASSLQRIPRANEQYF. The CDR3 nucleotides are TGTGCCAGCAGTTTACAGCGTATCCCTAGGGCCAACGAGCAGTACTTC.

This chain links TRBV5-1 with TRBJ2-6; D gene uncertain. The CDR3 totals 15 residues. The V gene's germline CDR1 is SGHRS and CDR2 YFSETQ. V lost 4 bases to trimming and J lost 1 base, with 9 bases between them. CDR3 amino acids: CASSGDWSGANVLTF. The CDR3 DNA reads TGCGCCAGCAGCGGGGATTGGTCTGGGGCCAACGTCCTGACTTTC.

The chain links TRBV6-5 to TRBJ1-2, with D possibly TRBD1 on 6 matching bases. Germline V lookup: CDR1 MNHEY, CDR2 SVGAGI. Between the trimmed V and J ends, which lost 0 bases and 4 bases, there was a span of 9 bases. The CDR3 sequence is 14 residues long. CDR3 in DNA: TGTGCCAGCAGTTACTCGGACAGCCGCTATGGCTACACCTTC. It specifies CASSYSDSRYGYTF.

This clonotype was seen more than once but under ten times. The chain employs TRBV20-1 and TRBJ1-2; a weak D match, TRBD1 (6 bases). The CDR3 is 12 amino acids. CDR1 and CDR2 (germline): DFQATT, SNEGSKA (reference sequence). V lost 6 bases and J lost 6, with 14 bases in between. The CDR3 region has the DNA TGCAGTGCGGCCGGGACATTAAATGGCTACACCTTC. Residues: CSAAGTLNGYTF.

In this sample, this clonotype turned up a few times. V gene TRBV29-1 combines with J gene TRBJ2-5; D is uncertain. Between the trimmed V and J ends, which lost 7 bases and 1 base, there was a span of 10 bases. Germline loops: CDR1 SQVTM, CDR2 ANQGSEA. This CDR3 comprises 12 residues. The CDR3 sequence: CSAVGPQETQYF. In DNA form, the CDR3 reads TGCAGCGCCGTGGGCCCCCAAGAGACCCAGTACTTC.